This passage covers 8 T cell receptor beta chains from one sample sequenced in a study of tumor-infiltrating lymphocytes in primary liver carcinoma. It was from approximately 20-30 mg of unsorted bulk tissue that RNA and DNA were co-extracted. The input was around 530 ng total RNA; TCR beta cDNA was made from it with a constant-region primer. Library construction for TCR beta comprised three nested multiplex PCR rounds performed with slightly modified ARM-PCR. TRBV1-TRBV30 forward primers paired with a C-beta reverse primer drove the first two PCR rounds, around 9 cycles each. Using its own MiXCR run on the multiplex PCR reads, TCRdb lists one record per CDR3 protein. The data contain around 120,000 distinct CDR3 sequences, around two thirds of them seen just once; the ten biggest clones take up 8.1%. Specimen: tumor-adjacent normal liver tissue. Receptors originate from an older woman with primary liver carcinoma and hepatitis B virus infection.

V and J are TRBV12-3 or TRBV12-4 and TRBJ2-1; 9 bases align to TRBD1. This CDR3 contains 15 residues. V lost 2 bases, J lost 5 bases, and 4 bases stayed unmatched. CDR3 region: CASSLRTGENNEQFF. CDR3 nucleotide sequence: TGTGCCAGCAGTTTACGGACAGGGGAGAACAATGAGCAGTTCTTC.

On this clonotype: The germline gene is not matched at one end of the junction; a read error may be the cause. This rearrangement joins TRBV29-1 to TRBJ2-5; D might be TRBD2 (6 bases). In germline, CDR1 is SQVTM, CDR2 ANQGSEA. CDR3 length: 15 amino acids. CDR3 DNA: TGCAGCGTTGAAGATCATGTGGGGCGGGAAGAGACCCAATACTTC. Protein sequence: CSVEDHVGREETQYF.

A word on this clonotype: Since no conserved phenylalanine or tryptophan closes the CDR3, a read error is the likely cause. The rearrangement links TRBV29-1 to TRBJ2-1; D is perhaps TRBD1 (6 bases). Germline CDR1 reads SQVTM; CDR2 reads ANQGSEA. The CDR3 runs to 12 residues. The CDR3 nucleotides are TGCGGCGTTGACAGGCCGAACAATGAGCAGTTCCTC. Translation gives CGVDRPNNEQFL.

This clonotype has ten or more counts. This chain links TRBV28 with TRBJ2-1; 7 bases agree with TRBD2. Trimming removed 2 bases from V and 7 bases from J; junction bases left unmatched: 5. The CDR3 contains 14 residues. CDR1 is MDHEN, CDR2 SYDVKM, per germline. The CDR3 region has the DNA TGTGCCAGCAGTTTAGCGGGAGCTGGTAATGAGCAGTTCTTC. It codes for CASSLAGAGNEQFF. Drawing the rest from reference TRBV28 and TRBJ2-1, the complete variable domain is DVKVTQSSRYLVKRTGEKVFLECVQDMDHENMFWYRQDPGLGLRLIYFSYDVKMKEKGDIPEGYSVSREKKERFSLILESASTNQTSMYLCASSLAGAGNEQFFGPGTRLTVL.

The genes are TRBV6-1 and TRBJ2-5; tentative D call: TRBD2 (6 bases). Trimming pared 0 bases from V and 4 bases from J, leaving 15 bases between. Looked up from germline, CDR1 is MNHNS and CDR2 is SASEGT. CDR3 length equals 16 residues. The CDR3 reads CASSEAWVAAIETQYF. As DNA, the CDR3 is TGTGCCAGCAGTGAAGCATGGGTAGCGGCAATAGAGACCCAGTACTTC.

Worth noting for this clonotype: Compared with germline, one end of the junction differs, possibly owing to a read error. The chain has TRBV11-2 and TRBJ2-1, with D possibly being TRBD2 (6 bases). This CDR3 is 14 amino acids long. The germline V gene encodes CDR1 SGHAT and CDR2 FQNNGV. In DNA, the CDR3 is TGTTCCAGCAGCTTGGGACTCCTATACAATAAGCAGTCCTTC. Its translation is CSSSLGLLYNKQSF.

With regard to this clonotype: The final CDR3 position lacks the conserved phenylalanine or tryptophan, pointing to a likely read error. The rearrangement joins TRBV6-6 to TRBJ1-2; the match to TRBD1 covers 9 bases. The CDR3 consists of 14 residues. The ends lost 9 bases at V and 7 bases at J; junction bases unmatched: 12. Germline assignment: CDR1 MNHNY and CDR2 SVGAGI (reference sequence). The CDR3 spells CASSPGQGLRGYTY. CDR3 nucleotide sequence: TGTGCCAGTAGTCCGGGACAGGGTCTTCGTGGCTACACCTAC.

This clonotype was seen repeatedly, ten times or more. CDR3 in amino acids: CASSITGTSGANVLTF. The CDR3, as DNA: TGTGCCAGCAGCATCACCGGGACATCTGGGGCCAACGTCCTGACTTTC. The J gene is TRBJ2-6, the V gene TRBV28; tentative D call: TRBD1 (6 bases). V was pared by 6 bases and J by 1 base, with 13 bases between. Germline CDR1 reads MDHEN; CDR2 reads SYDVKM. The length of the CDR3 is 16 residues.